Listed here are 9 T cell receptor beta chains from one sample, sequenced in a study of T cells in Graves' hyperthyroidism and ophthalmopathy. RNA transcripts yielded amplified TCR beta CDR3 regions. A set of HTBI primers served as the primers for a first-round RT-PCR of the TCR CDR3. TCRdb analysed the multiplex PCR reads with MiXCR anew, one entry per CDR3 protein. Of about 740,000 distinct CDR3 sequences listed, approximately 15% are singletons. The sample consisted of blood. These receptors were taken from a woman between 18 and 30 years old with Graves' hyperthyroidism.

This clonotype was recorded a few times. The J gene is TRBJ2-7, the V gene TRBV20-1; TRBD2 agrees at 10 bases. CDR3 size: 15 residues. The trim removed 3 bases at V and 5 bases at J, leaving 10 bases unmatched. CDR1 is DFQATT, CDR2 SNEGSKA, per germline (reference sequence). The CDR3 region is CSASEVSGRFNEQYF. CDR3 sequence (DNA): TGCAGTGCTAGTGAGGTTAGCGGGAGGTTCAACGAGCAGTACTTC.

V gene TRBV29-1 combines with J gene TRBJ2-5; D gene unclear. In germline, CDR1 is SQVTM, CDR2 ANQGSEA. V shed 3 bases and J shed 5 bases, with 4 bases lying between them. The CDR3 length is 10 residues. The CDR3 loop reads CSVDTETQYF. The CDR3 DNA reads TGCAGCGTTGACACCGAGACCCAGTACTTC. The entire variable domain, with the rest obtained from reference TRBV29-1 and TRBJ2-5, is as follows: SAVISQKPSRDICQRGTSLTIQCQVDSQVTMMFWYRQQPGQSLTLIATANQGSEATYESGFVIDKFPISRPNLTFSTLTVSNMSPEDSSIYLCSVDTETQYFGPGTRLLVL.

The table lists this clonotype with a few counts. The CDR3 DNA sequence: TGTGCCAGCACCGAGGACAGGGGGAGCTCCTACAATGAGCAGTTCTTC. Its protein is CASTEDRGSSYNEQFF. The V and J genes are TRBV6-1 and TRBJ2-1, with TRBD1 identical over 10 bases. This CDR3 contains 16 residues. CDR1 is MNHNS, CDR2 SASEGT, per germline. The V and J ends lost 7 bases and 0 bases, in that order; junction bases with no gene match: 6.

CDR3 residues: CATSRSVGYGYTF. Written as DNA, the CDR3 is TGTGCCACCAGTCGCTCGGTAGGCTATGGCTACACCTTC. This chain joins TRBV24-1 and TRBJ1-2; D is unresolved. Trimming took 6 bases from V and 4 from J, leaving 11 bases between them. Looked up from germline, CDR1 is KGHDR and CDR2 is SFDVKD. This CDR3 is built from 13 residues.

This chain links TRBV7-2 with TRBJ2-1; 12 nucleotides agree with TRBD2. The junction had 3 bases not matched to a gene; V was cut back by 1 base and J by 2 bases. Germline V lookup: CDR1 SGHTA, CDR2 FQGNSA. CDR3 length: 17 residues. The CDR3 loop reads CASSLELAGGPYNEQFF. DNA for the CDR3: TGTGCCAGCAGCTTAGAGCTAGCGGGAGGGCCCTACAATGAGCAGTTCTTC.

The table lists this clonotype with many counts. The rearrangement links TRBV7-2 to TRBJ2-1, with D possibly called TRBD1 or TRBD2 (5 bases each). CDR1 is SGHTA, CDR2 FQGNSA, per germline. The CDR3 loop spans 16 amino acids. V lost 4 bases to trimming and J lost 2 bases, with 15 bases between them. The CDR3 DNA follows: TGTGCCAGCAGCTCCGAGGGGCCCCTGGCCTACAATGAGCAGTTCTTC. Its translation: CASSSEGPLAYNEQFF.

This clonotype occurred many times. V gene TRBV5-6 combines with J gene TRBJ2-1, with TRBD1 as a possible D gene (6 bases). CDR1 SGHDT and CDR2 YYEEEE come from the germline V gene. The CDR3 is made up of 16 amino acids. Between the trimmed V and J ends, which lost 4 bases and 5 bases, there was a span of 19 bases. CDR3 protein: CASSLARGQGNNEQFF. In DNA, the CDR3 is TGTGCCAGCAGCCTCGCCAGGGGTCAGGGAAACAATGAGCAGTTCTTC.

The chain carries TRBV6-2 or TRBV6-3 and TRBJ2-2, with D perhaps TRBD2 (5 bases). The CDR3 runs to 13 residues. Per germline, CDR1 MNHEY and CDR2 SVGEGT. The V gene lost 6 bases and the J gene lost 5 bases, with 10 bases spanning the gap. The CDR3 sequence: CASRDFPTGELFF. CDR3 sequence (DNA): TGTGCCAGCAGGGACTTTCCTACCGGGGAGCTGTTTTTT.

This sequence joins TRBV4-3 and TRBJ2-3; the match to TRBD1 covers 7 bases. Unmatched junction bases numbered 8, after V lost 1 base and J lost 1 base. Germline loops: CDR1 LGHNA, CDR2 YSLEER. The CDR3 runs to 17 residues. CDR3 region: CASSQAVTGVRTDTQYF. The CDR3, as DNA: TGCGCCAGCAGCCAAGCAGTAACAGGGGTGCGCACAGATACGCAGTATTTT.